The clone carrying this TCR beta chain has at least ten counts. Its antigen is currently unknown. This sample is part of a study of T-cell reconstitution after alpha-beta-depleted transplantation in children. Study-wide points: Diversity and T-cell counts at one year after transplant derived mostly from new T cells. Recipient T cells and thymic progenitors that survived were the source of the high TCRbeta diversity seen at day 60 in some patients. In patients about two months after transplant, alpha-beta T cells reportedly arose from several hundred expanded graft clones.

Unique molecular identifiers featured in how the TCRbeta library was prepared. TCRdb reprocessed the PCR reads via MiXCR and lists one record per CDR3 protein. This sample has almost 500,000 distinct CDR3 sequences, with approximately 10% found just once. Germline CDR1 and CDR2: SGHRS and YFSETQ. The ends lost 4 bases at V and 12 bases at J; junction bases unmatched: 15. The CDR3 contains 15 residues. Sequences were derived from PBMCs, sampled before TCRalphabeta/CD19-depleted stem cell transplant. The chain is built from TRBV5-1 and TRBJ2-1; 8 bases agree with TRBD2. This TCR was sampled from a child aged 2 to 15 with inherited bone marrow failure, due to receive a stem cell transplant. CDR3 protein: CASSQSPGLEDGQFF. CDR3 DNA sequence: TGCGCCAGCAGCCAAAGCCCGGGACTAGAGGATGGGCAGTTCTTC.